This T cell receptor (beta chain) was recovered during a study of persistence of HIV-infected CD4 T cells. Study observations and caveats: Compared with CD3/CD28-stimulated cells, CMV- and Gag-responding cells showed lower TCRbeta richness.

The libraries were made with immunoSEQ version 4 in survey mode. TCRdb's table, derived via immunoSEQ multiplex PCR, lists solely in-frame clones and lacks some. The table has under 40,000 clones, 70% seen once. Overlapping HIV-1 Gag 15-mer peptides at about 1 ug per peptide per mL were used. Sorting of responding CD4+ T cells relied on upregulated CD40 ligand together with CD69. Adults with HIV-1 started suppressive ART while chronically infected. CD4+ T cell counts exceeded 400 cells/uL; CMV serology was positive. This clone was picked up one time. Antigen specificity is unknown. Germline CDR1 and CDR2: SGHDN and FVKESK. The CDR3 spans 13 residues. V was clipped by 1 base and J by 10 bases, with 10 bases between them.

This sequence joins TRBV14 and TRBJ1-4; D uncertain. The sequencing here drew on CD4+ T cells sorted from PBMCs after approximately 20-hour stimulation, taken from a patient who received antiretroviral therapy. This sequence was found in an adult man with HIV who was CMV-seropositive. This CDR3 is CASSQGTGGKLFF. In nucleotides, the CDR3 is TGTGCCAGCAGCCAAGGGACGGGTGGAAAACTGTTTTTT.